This T cell receptor beta chain was observed in a study of T cells in Graves' hyperthyroidism and ophthalmopathy. The CDR3 runs to 14 residues. Germline V gene lookup returns CDR1 KGHDR and CDR2 SFDVKD. Trimming pared 5 bases from V and 3 bases from J, leaving 12 bases between. A few counts support this clonotype. From RNA transcripts, TCR beta CDR3 regions were amplified. In the first-round RT-PCR of the TCR CDR3, the HTBI primer set was used. TCRdb used MiXCR to reprocess the multiplex PCR reads, holding one entry per CDR3 protein. Altogether about 560,000 distinct CDR3 sequences are present, approximately 16% being singletons, with the ten largest covering 18%.

The rearrangement joins TRBV24-1 to TRBJ1-1; D uncertain. This sequence was found in a young woman with Graves' hyperthyroidism. Sequencing used blood. The CDR3 sequence is CATSGEGPYTEAFF. The CDR3 coding sequence is TGTGCCACCAGTGGAGAGGGTCCTTACACTGAAGCTTTCTTT.